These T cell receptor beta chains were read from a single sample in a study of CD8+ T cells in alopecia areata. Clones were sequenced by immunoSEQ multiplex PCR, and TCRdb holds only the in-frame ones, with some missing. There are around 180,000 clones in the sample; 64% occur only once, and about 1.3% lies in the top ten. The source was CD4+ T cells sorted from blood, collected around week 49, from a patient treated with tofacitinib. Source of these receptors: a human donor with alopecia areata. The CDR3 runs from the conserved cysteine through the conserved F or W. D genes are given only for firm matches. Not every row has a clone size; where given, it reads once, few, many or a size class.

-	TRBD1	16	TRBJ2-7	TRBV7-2	TGTGCCAGCAGCTCCCAAAGGACAGGGGGCGGTTACGAGCAGTACTTC	CASSSQRTGGGYEQYF
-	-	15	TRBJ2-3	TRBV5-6	TGTGCCAGCAGCTCTTACGGGGGAAGCACAGATACGCAGTATTTT	CASSSYGGSTDTQYF
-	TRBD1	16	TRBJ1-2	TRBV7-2	TGTGCCAGCAGCTTCCAACCGGGACAGGGGGCCACTGGCTACACCTTC	CASSFQPGQGATGYTF
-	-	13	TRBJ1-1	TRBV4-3	TGCGCCAGCAGCCCCTCCTCGGTCAGGGAAGCTTTCTTT	CASSPSSVREAFF
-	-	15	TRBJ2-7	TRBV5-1	TGCGCCAGCAGCCCAATTAGTGGGTCCCAGGACGAGCAGTACTTC	CASSPISGSQDEQYF
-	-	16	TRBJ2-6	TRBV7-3	TGTGCCAGCAGCTTGAATGCAGGGGCCGGGGCCAACGTCCTGACTTTC	CASSLNAGAGANVLTF
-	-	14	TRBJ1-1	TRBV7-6	TGTGCCAGCAGCTTAGCTCAGGGCTCTGGTGAAGCTTTCTTT	CASSLAQGSGEAFF
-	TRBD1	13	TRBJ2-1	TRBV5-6	TGTGCCAGCAGCCTGACAGGGGCGAAGGAGCAGTTCTTC	CASSLTGAKEQFF
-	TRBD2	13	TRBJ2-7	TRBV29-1	TGCAGCGTTGATGGGGAGGGTAACTACGAGCAGTACTTC	CSVDGEGNYEQYF
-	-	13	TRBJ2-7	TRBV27	TGTGCCAGCAGCCGGGATGGGGACTACGAGCAGTACTTC	CASSRDGDYEQYF
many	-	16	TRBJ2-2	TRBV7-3	TGTGCCAGCAGCCCCACCCGGGTGAGGAACACCGGGGAGCTGTTTTTT	CASSPTRVRNTGELFF
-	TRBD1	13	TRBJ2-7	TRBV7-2	TGTGCCAGCAGCACACAACAGGGGTACGAGCAGTACTTC	CASSTQQGYEQYF
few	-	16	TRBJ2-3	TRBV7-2	TGTGCCAGCAACGGAAAGAGGGGGGCCAGCACAGATACGCAGTATTTT	CASNGKRGASTDTQYF
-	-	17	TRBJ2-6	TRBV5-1	TGCGCCAGCAGCTTGTACGGACGAAGCTCTGGGGCCAACGTCCTGACTTTC	CASSLYGRSSGANVLTF
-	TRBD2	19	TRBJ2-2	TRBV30	TGTGCCTGGAGTCAAGAAAGGCCTCGACTAGCGGGGGTCGCCGGGGAGCTGTTTTTT	CAWSQERPRLAGVAGELFF
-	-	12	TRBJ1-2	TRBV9	TGTGCCAGCAGCGTAGAGCGCGGAGGCTACACCTTC	CASSVERGGYTF
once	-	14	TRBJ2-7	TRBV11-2	TGTGCCAGCAGCAACCCACTAGCCCGCCACGAGCAGTACTTC	CASSNPLARHEQYF
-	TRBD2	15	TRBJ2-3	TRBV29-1	TGCAGCGTTGAGGTTAGCGGGGGGATCACAGATACGCAGTATTTT	CSVEVSGGITDTQYF
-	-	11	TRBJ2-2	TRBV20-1	TGCAGTGCCATCGGCACCGGGGAGCTGTTTTTT	CSAIGTGELFF
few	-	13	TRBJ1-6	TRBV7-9	TGTGCCATCCCTGGGCAGGGGAATTCACCCCTCCACTTT	CAIPGQGNSPLHF
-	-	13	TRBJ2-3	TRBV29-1	TGCAGCGTTGAAGCTAGCGCCACAGATACGCAGTATTTT	CSVEASATDTQYF
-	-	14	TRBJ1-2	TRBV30	TGTGCCTGGAGTGTACTGAAGAGGGGTGGAGGCTACACCTTC	CAWSVLKRGGGYTF
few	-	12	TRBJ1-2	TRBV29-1	TGCAGCGTTGACGCGGAGGACTATGGCTACACCTTC	CSVDAEDYGYTF
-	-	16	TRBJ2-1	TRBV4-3	TGCGCCAGCAGCCAAAGCTTTGGACAGTCCTACAATGAGCAGTTCTTC	CASSQSFGQSYNEQFF
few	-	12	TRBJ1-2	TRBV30	TGTGCCTGGAGTGGATCCAACTATGGCTACACCTTC	CAWSGSNYGYTF
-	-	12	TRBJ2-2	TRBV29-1	TGCAGCGTTAGTCCAGGCACCGGGGAGCTGTTTTTT	CSVSPGTGELFF
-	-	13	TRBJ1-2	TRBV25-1	TGTGCCAGCAGTAAGGACGGAGGCTATGGCTACACCTTC	CASSKDGGYGYTF
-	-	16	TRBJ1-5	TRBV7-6	TGTGCCAGCAGCTTAGTAGTGGGGGCCGGGGAGCAGCCCCAGCATTTT	CASSLVVGAGEQPQHF
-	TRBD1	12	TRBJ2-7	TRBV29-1	TGCAGCGTCAAGGGGGCGGCCTACGAGCAGTACTTC	CSVKGAAYEQYF
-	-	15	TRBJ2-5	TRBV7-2	TGTGCCAGCAGCCCCAGACAGGGGAGGGTGGAGACCCAGTACTTC	CASSPRQGRVETQYF
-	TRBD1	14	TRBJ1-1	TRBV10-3	TGTGCCATCAGCCGGGACAGAGGTAACACTGAAGCTTTCTTT	CAISRDRGNTEAFF
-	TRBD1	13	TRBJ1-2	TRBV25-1	TGTGCCAGCAACTATGGACAGGGCTATGGCTACACCTTC	CASNYGQGYGYTF
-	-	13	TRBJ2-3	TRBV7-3	TGTGCCAGCAGCCGTGGGAGTACAGATACGCAGTATTTT	CASSRGSTDTQYF
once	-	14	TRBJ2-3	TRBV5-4	TGTGCCAGCACCGGCGCAGGGGAGGCAGATACGCAGTATTTT	CASTGAGEADTQYF
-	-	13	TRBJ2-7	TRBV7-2	TGTGCCAGCAGCCCCCACCCGGACTACGAGCAGTACTTC	CASSPHPDYEQYF
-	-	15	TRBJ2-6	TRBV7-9	TGTGCCAGCAGCCCAGCCAACTCTGGGGCCAACGTCCTGACTTTC	CASSPANSGANVLTF
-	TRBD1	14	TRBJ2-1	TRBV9	TGTGCCAGCAGCGTGGGACAGCGGTCCAATGAGCAGTTCTTC	CASSVGQRSNEQFF
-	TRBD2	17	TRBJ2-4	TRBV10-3	TGTGCCATCAGTGAGGGCCTAGCGGGGGGAGCCAAAAACATTCAGTACTTC	CAISEGLAGGAKNIQYF
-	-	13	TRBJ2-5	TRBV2	TGTGCCAGCAGTGATATTTCGGTAGAGACCCAGTACTTC	CASSDISVETQYF
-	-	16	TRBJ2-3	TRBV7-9	TGTGCCAGCAGCCCAGGAGTATTCTCTAGCACAGATACGCAGTATTTT	CASSPGVFSSTDTQYF
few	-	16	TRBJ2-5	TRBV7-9	TGTGCCAGCAGCTTAGCTGGGTCGGCAGGTCGAGAGACCCAGTACTTC	CASSLAGSAGRETQYF
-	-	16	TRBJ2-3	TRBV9	TGTGCCAGCAGCGTACTCGGACCTCCGGCCCCCGATACGCAGTATTTT	CASSVLGPPAPDTQYF
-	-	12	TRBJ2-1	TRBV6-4	TGTGCCAGCAGTGACGGGGTAGGCGAGCAGTTCTTC	CASSDGVGEQFF
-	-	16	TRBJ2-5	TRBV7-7	TGTGCCAGCAGCTTAGGCGGACCGTCCTGGGGCGAGACCCAGTACTTC	CASSLGGPSWGETQYF
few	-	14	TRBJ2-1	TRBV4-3	TGCGCCAGCAGCCCGGGACTAGGGGGCGTTGAGCAGTTCTTC	CASSPGLGGVEQFF
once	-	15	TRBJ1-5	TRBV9	TGTGCCAGCAGCGCAGACGCCGAACAGGGACAGCCCCAGCATTTT	CASSADAEQGQPQHF
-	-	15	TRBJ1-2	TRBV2	TGTGCCAGCAGTGAAGTCGGAGGACCCTACTATGGCTACACCTTC	CASSEVGGPYYGYTF
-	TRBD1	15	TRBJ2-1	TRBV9	TGTGCCAGCAGCCCCCGGGACAGGGGGCGAAATGAGCAGTTCTTC	CASSPRDRGRNEQFF
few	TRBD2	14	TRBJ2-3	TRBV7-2	TGTGCCAGCAGCCCTGGACTAGCGGGGGGAACGCAGTATTTT	CASSPGLAGGTQYF
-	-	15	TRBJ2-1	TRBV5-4	TGTGCCAGCAGCAAGGACGGAAGCTCCTACAATGAGCAGTTCTTC	CASSKDGSSYNEQFF